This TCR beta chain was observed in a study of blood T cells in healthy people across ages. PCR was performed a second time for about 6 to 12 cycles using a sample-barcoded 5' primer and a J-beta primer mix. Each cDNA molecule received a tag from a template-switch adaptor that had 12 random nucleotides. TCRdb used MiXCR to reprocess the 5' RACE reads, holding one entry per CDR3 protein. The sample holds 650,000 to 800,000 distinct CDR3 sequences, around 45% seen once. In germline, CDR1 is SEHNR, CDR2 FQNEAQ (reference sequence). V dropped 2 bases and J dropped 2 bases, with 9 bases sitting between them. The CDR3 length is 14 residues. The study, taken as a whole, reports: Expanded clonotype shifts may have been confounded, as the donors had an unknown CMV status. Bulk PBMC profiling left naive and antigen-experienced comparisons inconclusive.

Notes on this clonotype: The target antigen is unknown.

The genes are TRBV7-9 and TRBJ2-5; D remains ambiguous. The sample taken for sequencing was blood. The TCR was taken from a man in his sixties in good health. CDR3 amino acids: CASSLPVEQETQYF. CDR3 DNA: TGTGCCAGCAGCTTACCAGTCGAACAAGAGACCCAGTACTTC.